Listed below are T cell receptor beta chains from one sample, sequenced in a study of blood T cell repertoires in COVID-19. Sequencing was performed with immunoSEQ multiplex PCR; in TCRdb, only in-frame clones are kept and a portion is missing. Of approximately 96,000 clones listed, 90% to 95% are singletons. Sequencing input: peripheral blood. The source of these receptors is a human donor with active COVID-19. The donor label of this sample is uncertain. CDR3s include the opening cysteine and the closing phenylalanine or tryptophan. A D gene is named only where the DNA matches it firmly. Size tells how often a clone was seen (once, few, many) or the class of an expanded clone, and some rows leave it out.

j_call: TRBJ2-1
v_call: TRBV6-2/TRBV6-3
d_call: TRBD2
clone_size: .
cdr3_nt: TGTGCCAGCAGTCGTCCTCCTACTAGCGGGAGGTACAATGAGCAGTTCTTC
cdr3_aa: CASSRPPTSGRYNEQFF

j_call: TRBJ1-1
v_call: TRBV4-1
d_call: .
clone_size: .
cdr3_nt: TGCGCCAGCAGCCAAGAAGCGGGGGTGAGCACTGAAGCTTTCTTT
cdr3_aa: CASSQEAGVSTEAFF

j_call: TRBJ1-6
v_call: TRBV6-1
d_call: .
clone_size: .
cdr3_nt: TGTGCCAGCAGTGAAGCGGACCCTAGCTCCGTCCCCCTCCACTTT
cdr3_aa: CASSEADPSSVPLHF

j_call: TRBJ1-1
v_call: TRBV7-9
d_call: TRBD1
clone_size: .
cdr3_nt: TGTGCCAGCAGTCCGGACAGGGTGAACACTGAAGCTTTCTTT
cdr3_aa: CASSPDRVNTEAFF

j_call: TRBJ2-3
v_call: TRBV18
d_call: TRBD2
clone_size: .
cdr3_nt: TGTGCCAGCTCACCACTAACGGGGGGAGGGTCGTATTTT
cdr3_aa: CASSPLTGGGSYF

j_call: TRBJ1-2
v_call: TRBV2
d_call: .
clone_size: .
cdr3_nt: TGTGCCAGCAGCACAGGGCCTTTTATGGGCTACACCTTC
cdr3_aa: CASSTGPFMGYTF

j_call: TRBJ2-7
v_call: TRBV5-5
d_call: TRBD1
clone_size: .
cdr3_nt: TGTGCCAGCAGCACATCGACAGGGGTCTGGTCTGAGCAGTACTTC
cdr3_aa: CASSTSTGVWSEQYF

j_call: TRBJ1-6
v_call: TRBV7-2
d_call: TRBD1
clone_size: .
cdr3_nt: TGTGCCAGCAGCGAACTTTGGACAGGGGTTTCACCCCTCCACTTT
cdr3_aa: CASSELWTGVSPLHF

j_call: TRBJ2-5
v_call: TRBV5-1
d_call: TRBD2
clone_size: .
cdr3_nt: TGCGCCAGCAGTTTAGGCGCGAGGCTAGCGGGAGAAGAGACCCAGTACTTC
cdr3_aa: CASSLGARLAGEETQYF

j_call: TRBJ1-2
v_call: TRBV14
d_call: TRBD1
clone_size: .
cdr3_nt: TGTGCCAGCAGCCAAGATTTCGGGACAGGGATTCGCACTAACTATGGCTACACCTTC
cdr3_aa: CASSQDFGTGIRTNYGYTF

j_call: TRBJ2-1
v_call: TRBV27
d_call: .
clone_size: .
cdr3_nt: TGTGCCAGCAGTGGCCACACCCCTGCGGGGCACTACAATGAGCAGTTCTTC
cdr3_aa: CASSGHTPAGHYNEQFF

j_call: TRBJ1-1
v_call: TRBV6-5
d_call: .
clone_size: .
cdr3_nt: TGTGCCAGCAGCTTGGGGCGGCGCGACACTGAAGCTTTCTTT
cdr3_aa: CASSLGRRDTEAFF

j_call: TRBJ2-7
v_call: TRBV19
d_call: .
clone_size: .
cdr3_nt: TGTGCCAGTAGTACGCCCGGGACTCGCTACGAGCAGTACTTC
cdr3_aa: CASSTPGTRYEQYF

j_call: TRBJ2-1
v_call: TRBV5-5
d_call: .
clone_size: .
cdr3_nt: TGTGCCAGCAGCCCACTAGGGGGCTCCTACAATGAGCAGTTCTTC
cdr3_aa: CASSPLGGSYNEQFF

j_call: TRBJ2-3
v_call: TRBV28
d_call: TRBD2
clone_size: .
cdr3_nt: TGTGCCAGCAGTTCTGGACTAGCCAGCACAGATACGCAGTATTTT
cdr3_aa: CASSSGLASTDTQYF

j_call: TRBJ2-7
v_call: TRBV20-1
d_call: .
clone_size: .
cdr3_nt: TGCAGTGCTAGTCGGGGGGCGAGGGAGCAGTACTTC
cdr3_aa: CSASRGAREQYF

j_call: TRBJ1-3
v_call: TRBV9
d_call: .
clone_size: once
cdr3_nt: TGTGCCAGCAGCCCTCGCGTAATAGGGGTCTCTGGAAACACCATATATTTT
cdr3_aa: CASSPRVIGVSGNTIYF

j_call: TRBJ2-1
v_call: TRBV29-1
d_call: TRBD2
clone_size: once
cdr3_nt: TGCAGCGTGGCGGTGGGGGCGGGAGGGAACAATGAGCAGTTCTTC
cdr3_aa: CSVAVGAGGNNEQFF

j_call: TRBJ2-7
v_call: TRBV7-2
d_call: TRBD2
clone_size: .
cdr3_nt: TGTGCCAGCAGGCTCACTAGCGGGAACTACGAGCAGTACTTC
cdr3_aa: CASRLTSGNYEQYF

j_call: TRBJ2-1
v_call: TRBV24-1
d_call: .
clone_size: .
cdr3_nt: TGTGCCACCAGTGATACACCCGGGAATGAGCAGTTCTTC
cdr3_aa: CATSDTPGNEQFF

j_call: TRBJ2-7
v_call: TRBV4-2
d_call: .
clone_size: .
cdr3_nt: TGTGCCAGCAGCCAAGCCTCGGGGGGCATCTCCTACGAGCAGTACTTC
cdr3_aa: CASSQASGGISYEQYF

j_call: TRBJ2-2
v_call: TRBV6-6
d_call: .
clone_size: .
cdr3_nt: TGTGCCAGCATCCATGCGGGGATCGGGGAGCTGTTTTTT
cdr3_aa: CASIHAGIGELFF

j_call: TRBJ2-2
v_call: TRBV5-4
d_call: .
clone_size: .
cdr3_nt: TGTGCCAGCAGCTTGGAAGCACCGCGGGTCGGGGAGCTGTTTTTT
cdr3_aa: CASSLEAPRVGELFF

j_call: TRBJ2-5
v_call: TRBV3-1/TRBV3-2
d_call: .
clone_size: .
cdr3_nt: TGTGCCAGCAGCTCCCCCTATGGAGAGACCCAGTACTTC
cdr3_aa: CASSSPYGETQYF

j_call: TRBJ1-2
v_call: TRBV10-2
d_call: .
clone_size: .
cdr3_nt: TGCGCCAGCAGTGAGGGGGGGGCGGGCGCCTATGGCTACACCTTC
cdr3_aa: CASSEGGAGAYGYTF

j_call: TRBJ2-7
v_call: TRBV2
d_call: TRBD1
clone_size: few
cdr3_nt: TGTGCCAGCAGTAGGGACAGGGTCTACGAGCAGTACTTC
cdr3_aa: CASSRDRVYEQYF

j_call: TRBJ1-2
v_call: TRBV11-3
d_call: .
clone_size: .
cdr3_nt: TGTGCCAGCAGCCCACGGTGGGCAGAGGGCGATGGCTACACCTTC
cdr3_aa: CASSPRWAEGDGYTF

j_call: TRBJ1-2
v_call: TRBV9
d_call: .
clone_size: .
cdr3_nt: TGTGCCAGCGCGCGGGGACCGGGGTCGGAGGGCTACACCTTC
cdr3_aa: CASARGPGSEGYTF

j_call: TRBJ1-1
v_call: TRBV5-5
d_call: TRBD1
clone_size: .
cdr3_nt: TGTGCCAGCAGCCCCGCAGGGGGTACGGTGGCAGCTTTCTTT
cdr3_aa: CASSPAGGTVAAFF

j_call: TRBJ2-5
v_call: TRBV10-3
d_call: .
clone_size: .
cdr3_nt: TGTGCCGCCCGGGGGTTAGGGGAGACCCAGTACTTC
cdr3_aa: CAARGLGETQYF

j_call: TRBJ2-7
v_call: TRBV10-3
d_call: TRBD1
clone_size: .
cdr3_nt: TGTGCCATCGGGACAGGGGGCCACGAGCAGTACTTC
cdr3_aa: CAIGTGGHEQYF

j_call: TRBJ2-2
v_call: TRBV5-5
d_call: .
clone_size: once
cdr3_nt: TGTGCCAGCAGCGGACTTAGTGGGCACCCCGGGGAGCTGTTTTTT
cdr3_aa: CASSGLSGHPGELFF

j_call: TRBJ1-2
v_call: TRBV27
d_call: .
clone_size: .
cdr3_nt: TGTGCCAGCAGTTTAAGACAGAAAAGAGACTATGGCTACACCTTC
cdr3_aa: CASSLRQKRDYGYTF

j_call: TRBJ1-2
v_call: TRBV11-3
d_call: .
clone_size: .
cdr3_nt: TGTGCCAGCAGCGCCCGACAGGCGCCCTATGGCTACACCTTC
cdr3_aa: CASSARQAPYGYTF

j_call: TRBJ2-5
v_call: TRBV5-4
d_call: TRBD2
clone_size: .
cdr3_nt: TGTGCCAGCAGCTTCGGACTAGAAGAGACCCAGTACTTC
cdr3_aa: CASSFGLEETQYF

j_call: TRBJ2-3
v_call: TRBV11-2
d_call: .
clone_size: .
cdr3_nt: TGTGCCAGCAGAGAACCGGGAAATACGCAGTATTTT
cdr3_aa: CASREPGNTQYF

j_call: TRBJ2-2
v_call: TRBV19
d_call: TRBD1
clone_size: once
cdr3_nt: TGTGCCAGTGGGGGACAGGGTGGGACCGGGGAGCTGTTTTTT
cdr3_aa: CASGGQGGTGELFF

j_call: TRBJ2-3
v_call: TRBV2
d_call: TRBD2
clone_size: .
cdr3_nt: TGTGCCAGCAGGGCTGGGACTAGCGGTCTCACAGATACGCAGTATTTT
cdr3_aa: CASRAGTSGLTDTQYF

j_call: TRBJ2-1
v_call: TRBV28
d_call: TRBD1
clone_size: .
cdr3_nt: TGTGCCAGCAGTTTGTTACCGGGACAGGGGACCTACAATGAGCAGTTCTTC
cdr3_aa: CASSLLPGQGTYNEQFF

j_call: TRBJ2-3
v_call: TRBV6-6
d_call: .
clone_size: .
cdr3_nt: TGTGCCAGCAGTTTGCCCGGTGGCACAGATACGCAGTATTTT
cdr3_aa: CASSLPGGTDTQYF

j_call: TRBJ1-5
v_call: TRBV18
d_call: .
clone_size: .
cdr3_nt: TGTGCCAGCTCACCACCTGCAGGGAGCAATCAGCCCCAGCATTTT
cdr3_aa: CASSPPAGSNQPQHF

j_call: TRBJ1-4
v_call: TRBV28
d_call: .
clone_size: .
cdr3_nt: TGTGCCAGCAGTTTAGGGCAGCTAGAAAAACTGTTTTTT
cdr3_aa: CASSLGQLEKLFF

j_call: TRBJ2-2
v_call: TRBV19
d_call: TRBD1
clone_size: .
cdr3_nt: TGTGCCAGTAGTTTGACAGGGGTTCCCGGGGAGCTGTTTTTT
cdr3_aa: CASSLTGVPGELFF

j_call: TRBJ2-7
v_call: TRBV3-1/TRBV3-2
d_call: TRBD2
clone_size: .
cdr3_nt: TGTGCCAGCAGCCAACCGACTAGCGGGTCCTACGAGCAGTACTTC
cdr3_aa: CASSQPTSGSYEQYF

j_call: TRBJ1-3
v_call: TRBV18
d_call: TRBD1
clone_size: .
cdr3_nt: TGTGCCAGCTCACCCCCACAGGGGTCCTTCTCTGGAAACACCATATATTTT
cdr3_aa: CASSPPQGSFSGNTIYF

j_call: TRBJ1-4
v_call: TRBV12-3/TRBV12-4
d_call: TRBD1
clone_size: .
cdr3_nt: TGTGCCAGCAGCGCAGGGGGAAAACTGTTTTTT
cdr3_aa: CASSAGGKLFF

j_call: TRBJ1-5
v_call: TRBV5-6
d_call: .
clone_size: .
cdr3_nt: TGTGCCAGCAGCCGATCATCTGGTCCAGGACAGCCCCAGCATTTT
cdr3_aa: CASSRSSGPGQPQHF

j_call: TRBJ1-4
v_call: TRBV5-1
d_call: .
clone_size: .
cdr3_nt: TGCGCCAGCAGCTTGGAAGGGGGTTCTTACGAAAAACTGTTTTTT
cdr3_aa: CASSLEGGSYEKLFF

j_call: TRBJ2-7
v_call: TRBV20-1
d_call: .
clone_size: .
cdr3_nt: TGCAGTGCGCACGGAGGGTACTTC
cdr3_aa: CSAHGGYF

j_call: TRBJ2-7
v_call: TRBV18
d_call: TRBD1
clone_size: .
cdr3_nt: TGTGCCAGCTCACCCGACAGGGGGTCCTACGAGCAGTACTTC
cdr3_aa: CASSPDRGSYEQYF

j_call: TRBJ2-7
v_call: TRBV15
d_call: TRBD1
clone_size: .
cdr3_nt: TGTGCCACCAGCAGAGATCCGTCAGGGGGCGGCGAGCAGTACTTC
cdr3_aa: CATSRDPSGGGEQYF

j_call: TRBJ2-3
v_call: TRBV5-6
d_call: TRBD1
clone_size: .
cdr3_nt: TGTGCCAGCAGCGACACAGGGGGCGGCACAGATACGCAGTATTTT
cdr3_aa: CASSDTGGGTDTQYF

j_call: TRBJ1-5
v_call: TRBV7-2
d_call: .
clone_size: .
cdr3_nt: TGTGCCAGCAGCTCAGGGCCCCATCAGCCCCAGCATTTT
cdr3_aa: CASSSGPHQPQHF

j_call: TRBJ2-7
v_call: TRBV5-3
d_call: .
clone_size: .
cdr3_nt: TGTGCCAGAAGCCCTACTCCGGGGGGCACCTACGAGCAGTACTTC
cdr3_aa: CARSPTPGGTYEQYF

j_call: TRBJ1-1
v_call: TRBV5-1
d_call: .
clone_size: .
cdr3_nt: TGCGCCAGCAGCTGGGAGGGGGGAACTCTCACTGAAGCTTTCTTT
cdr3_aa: CASSWEGGTLTEAFF

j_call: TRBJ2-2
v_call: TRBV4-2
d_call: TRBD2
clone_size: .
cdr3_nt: TGTGCCAGCAGCCAAGATTTACCTCCTGAGCGGGGATACACCGGGGAGCTGTTTTTT
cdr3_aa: CASSQDLPPERGYTGELFF

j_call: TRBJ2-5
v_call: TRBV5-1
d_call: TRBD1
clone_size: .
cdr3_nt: TGCGCCAGCAGAGTGACAGGGGGCTCCGGAGAGACCCAGTACTTC
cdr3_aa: CASRVTGGSGETQYF